These 4 T cell receptor beta chains came from one sample sequenced in a study of blood T cell repertoires in COVID-19. Only in-frame clones appear in the TCRdb table, and some are missing; sequencing was by immunoSEQ multiplex PCR. The top ten hold 1.3% of the sample, which has 220,000 or so clones, around 85% seen once. The sample was PBMCs or T cells enriched from blood (not recorded which). The receptors derive from a middle-aged woman with acute COVID-19.

The V gene is TRBV28, the J gene TRBJ2-3; D is uncertain. V was shortened by 8 bases and J by 4 bases, with 7 bases between the two germline ends. CDR1 is MDHEN and CDR2 is SYDVKM in the germline V gene. The CDR3 contains 11 residues. In DNA form, the CDR3 reads TGTGCCAGCCGCCTAGCAGATACGCAGTATTTT. Translated: CASRLADTQYF.

This chain uses TRBV27 with TRBJ2-2, with 14 bases identical to TRBD2. Germline V CDR1 and CDR2: MNHEY, SMNVEV (reference sequence). The V segment lost 7 bases and the J segment 5 bases; nucleotides outside the gene matches: 9. This CDR3 is built from 17 residues. The CDR3 bases are TGTGCCAGCACCCCGGGACTAGCGGGAGACGGGACCGGGGAGCTGTTTTTT. Amino acid sequence: CASTPGLAGDGTGELFF.

The V call is TRBV11-2, the J call TRBJ2-7; 8 bases agree with TRBD1. Germline assignment: CDR1 SGHAT and CDR2 FQNNGV. The length of the CDR3 is 14 residues. V lost 3 bases and J lost 0; bases outside the gene matches: 1. The CDR3 sequence is CASSFTGGSYEQYF. In DNA form, the CDR3 reads TGTGCCAGCAGCTTCACAGGGGGCTCCTACGAGCAGTACTTC.

A note on this clone: The junction differs from germline at one of its ends, possibly a read error. The rearrangement links TRBV11-2 to TRBJ2-7; possibly TRBD2 for D (6 bases). The CDR3 extends over 12 amino acids. Germline V gene sequence: CDR1 SGHAT, CDR2 FQNNGV. The CDR3 DNA follows: TGTGCCAGCAGCCTAGACCGGGGGGAGCAGTACTTC. It yields the protein CASSLDRGEQYF.